This TCR beta chain stems from a study of OX40 agonist ivuxolimab in advanced cancers. The wider study: Among those treated, three patients had partial responses, one with hepatocellular carcinoma and two with cutaneous melanoma. Study findings and constraints: CD8+ T cells averaged more expanded clones than CD4+.

For this clone: The antigen is not known.

Patients were excluded for autoimmune disease history or systemic immunosuppression. The germline V gene encodes CDR1 MNHEY and CDR2 SMNVEV (reference sequence). Trimming at V came to 6 bases and at J to 4 bases, leaving 9 bases not matched to a gene. The CDR3 length is 16 residues. Clones were sequenced by immunoSEQ multiplex PCR, and TCRdb holds only the in-frame ones, with some missing. The sample lists about 75,000 clones; 70% to 90% were seen once. This specimen consisted of CD4+ or CD8+ T cells sorted from blood, obtained in a trial of the OX40 agonist ivuxolimab. This chain connects TRBV27 to TRBJ1-4; 9 bases agree with TRBD1. This TCR was sampled from an adult with an advanced solid tumor such as melanoma, head and neck, liver or kidney cancer. CDR3 nucleotide sequence: TGTGCCAGCAGAACCGGGACAGGGATTCTTAATGAAAAACTGTTTTTT. Translation: CASRTGTGILNEKLFF.